The T cell receptor (beta chain) under discussion was sequenced for a study of regulatory T cells in long-lasting Graves disease (dated by TCRdb to the early 2020s). Some background on the complete study: Antithyroid drugs had been taken for less than 3 months by newly diagnosed Graves' disease patients. Patients with persistent Graves' disease were compared with patients with newly diagnosed Graves' disease using TCR sequencing and RNA sequencing of peripheral blood. The study was registered as a clinical trial and conducted in China. TCR sequencing covered around 13 persistent and 20 newly diagnosed Graves' disease patients, some 35 samples in total.

The time point label, as the study defines it: newly diagnosed GD, antithyroid drugs for less than 3 months. RNA was extracted from PBMCs in TRIzol for both TCR sequencing and RNA sequencing. Graves' disease was diagnosed according to American Thyroid Association guidelines. Recruitment of patients was carried out at an endocrinology department in Xi'an, China. Each patient gave roughly 8.4 milliliters of peripheral blood, collected in an EDTA anticoagulant tube. PBMCs were isolated by Ficoll Paque Plus density gradient separation without further T cell sorting. An Agilent 2100 Bioanalyzer and agarose gel were used to check RNA quality, while a NanoDrop 2000 measured RNA concentration. Turning to this clonotype: The antigen it binds to is not known. Base qualities are not recorded, but no much larger clone differs from it by a single base.

Receptor amplification or capture employed multiplex PCR. Sequencing used an Illumina HiSeq 4000. iRepertoire HTBI primers and Arm-PCR amplification of CDR3 regions were used to construct TCR beta libraries. Gel purification was performed on PCR products prior to sequencing. Per the source publication's procedure: Gene usage analysis of CDR3 amino acid clonotypes relied on the roughly 60 TRBV and 15 or so TRBJ segments identified across samples. COPE and FqMerger were used to merge the filtered high-quality paired reads into contigs. Contigs were aligned with BLAST to IMGT TRBV, TRBD and TRBJ reference genes, and CDR3 was defined per IMGT. Clonotypes above 0.1% frequency were classified as highly expanded clones. Shannon entropy was used to measure repertoire diversity, and the Gini coefficient was used to measure V-J evenness. A clonotype found in more than one individual was treated as public. TCRdb cleaned the public reads at Q25 with fastp, built clones with MiXCR and kept in-frame beta chains. Each entry merges the rows of one CDR3 protein and shows their most common DNA and genes. These V and J calls derive from TCRdb rather than the authors' analysis. Here the sample has fewer than 650,000 distinct CDR3 sequences; roughly 15% occur a single time. The ten most abundant clones make up 15% to 20% of the sample.

Findings and caveats that apply to the study as a whole: Patients with persistent disease shared more public clonotypes (around 2,700) than newly diagnosed patients did (more than 900). Because the primary lesion, thyroid tissue, could not be accessed, the study looked at peripheral blood alone. Preferential use of TRBV28, TRBJ1-2 and TRBJ2-5 was observed in persistent disease, whereas TRBV20-1 and TRBJ2-1 were favored in newly diagnosed disease. As a limitation, the authors acknowledged that the small sample size may reduce accuracy. Compared with newly diagnosed patients, persistent Graves' disease patients had lower TCR Shannon entropy and fewer highly expanded clones, which suggests clonal expansion. Sequencing and analysis were limited to the TCR beta chain.

V is pruned by 7 bases and J by 6 bases, leaving 9 bases of the junction without a gene match. The CDR3 spans 15 residues, from the cysteine through the phenylalanine. The only DNA kept is the CDR3, 45 bases in frame from the first base. The germline V gene (reference sequence) sets CDR1 to MNHEY and CDR2 to SMNVEV. The data also belong to a second study, concerning T cells in Graves' hyperthyroidism and ophthalmopathy. That second publication adds: Stable Graves' hyperthyroidism was defined as the absence of progression to ophthalmopathy over 18 months of follow-up. The hyperthyroidism patients were between 18 and 65 years old and newly diagnosed, with a disease duration of less than 2 months. Patients with uncontrolled infections, other autoimmune diseases, pregnancy or lactation were excluded. Diagnoses were established on the basis of clinical symptoms, serum thyroxine and TRAb, thyroid ultrasound, and orbital computed tomography. For the first round of RT-PCR on the TCR CDR3, the HTBI primer set was used together with the Qiagen OneStep RT-PCR kit. Blood samples also contained most of the expanded thyroid clonotypes (frequency above 0.001), which suggests that blood repertoires may reflect thyroid immune responses. A model built on a 13 V-J signature distinguished ophthalmopathy from stable hyperthyroidism, reaching roughly 88% sensitivity and 81.08% specificity in cross-validation and 80%/75% in testing. During validation, the model predicted progression to ophthalmopathy a median of approximately 6 months ahead of onset, with around 65% sensitivity and roughly 75% specificity. A discovery cohort of roughly 96 patients, 43 with Graves' ophthalmopathy and approximately 57 with stable Graves' hyperthyroidism, was used to find distinguishing TCR V-J signatures. Prospective prediction of ophthalmopathy was tested in an independent validation cohort consisting of some 19 hyperthyroidism patients and approximately 16 patients who later progressed to ophthalmopathy. For training and testing, the 100 or so patients in the discovery cohort were randomly divided in a 7:3 ratio. In six Graves' hyperthyroidism patients, the study also compared T-cell repertoires from thyroid tissue with T-cell repertoires from blood. Once sampling was done, hyperthyroidism patients were given methimazole at a starting dose of 30 mg daily, whereas ophthalmopathy patients were given high-dose intravenous methylprednisolone. Libraries were constructed in a second round of multiplex PCR, after which size selection and purification were performed. Sequencing of the libraries was done on an Illumina HiSeq2000 using paired-end 100 bp reads. SOAPnuke was used to process the raw data, with reads discarded if the reads contained adapters or uncalled bases, had a mean Phred below 15, or lacked an exact constant-primer or identifier match. High-quality paired reads were merged with COPE v1.2.5, and unique nucleotide sequences were defined as clonotypes. MiTCR v1.1 was used to align the clonotypes against IMGT TRBV, TRBD and TRBJ reference segments. The analysis was restricted to V-J combinations with a frequency above 0.0001, which together covered 99% to 99.2% of the repertoires. The TCS score was defined as the ratio of F50 (clonal expansion) to E x V (chaos), calculated using BLOSUM62-based TCRdist between CDR3 peptides within each V-J. Welch's t-statistics and random forest reduced 500 to 650 V-J features to around 14, which were used in a naive Bayes classifier (R e1071). No statistical method was used to fix the sample size in advance, and group allocation was not hidden from the investigators. The paper describes TCR Vbeta CDR3 sequencing of 135 peripheral blood samples, made up of 43 ophthalmopathy patients, approximately 76 hyperthyroidism patients and 17 progressor patients.

The material was peripheral blood mononuclear cells (PBMCs), obtained at new diagnosis, from a patient treated with antithyroid drugs. This chain is built from TRBV27 and TRBJ2-2, with TRBD2 matching 9 junction bases. This clonotype originated in a young woman with Graves disease. Donor details come from another sample of the same person, matched by shared clones. The base sequence is TGTGCCAGCAAAAGGGTATTAGCGGGAGCCGGGGAGCTGTTTTTT. Translated, it reads CASKRVLAGAGELFF.